The 32 T cell receptor beta chains below all came from one sample that was sequenced in a study of blood T cell repertoires in COVID-19 (dated by TCRdb to 2020 to 2021). Library construction relied on the immunoSEQ multiplex PCR assay. TCRdb holds this immuneACCESS table with in-frame rearrangements only. Some clones are missing; in checked studies, unresolved V genes explain under half, and the rest has no known cause. The sample profile shows some 100,000 clones; around four fifths of them were found once. Roughly 12% of the sample rests with the top ten. Input material: peripheral blood. Receptor source: a woman in her 70s with acute or convalescent COVID-19.

A remark on this clone: The junction differs from germline at one of its ends, possibly a read error. The V gene is TRBV3-1 (or the pseudogene TRBV3-2), the J gene TRBJ2-3; 8 nucleotides match TRBD2. The CDR3 totals 15 residues. CDR1 LGHDT and CDR2 YNNKEL come from the germline V gene (reference sequence). DNA of the CDR3: TGTGCCAGCAGCCAAGATCTTTTAGTGACGGGGGGGGCGGATTTT. Protein product: CASSQDLLVTGGADF.

The V and J genes are TRBV9 and TRBJ1-6; tentative D call: TRBD1 (5 bases). Deletions cut 0 bases from V and 9 bases from J, with 10 bases between. The CDR3 consists of 14 residues. CDR1 and CDR2 from the germline V gene are SGDLS and YYNGEE. This chain's CDR3 is CASSVVGDRSPLHF. The CDR3 nucleotides read TGTGCCAGCAGCGTAGTAGGGGATCGTTCACCCCTCCACTTT.

The V call is TRBV16, the J call TRBJ2-3, with 8 bases aligning to TRBD1. After removal of 6 bases from V and 1 base from J, the junction contained 9 bases not matched to a gene. Germline V gene sequence: CDR1 KGHSY, CDR2 FQNENV. The CDR3 is 16 amino acids. In nucleotides, the CDR3 is TGTGCCAGCAGTCGCACTACGACAGGGGGCACAGATACGCAGTATTTT. Translating it yields CASSRTTTGGTDTQYF.

The chain combines TRBV4-2 with TRBJ2-5; weak D call: TRBD2 (6 bases). The CDR3 contains 16 residues. The V and J ends lost 2 bases and 1 base respectively, with 14 bases between them. The germline V gene has CDR1 LGHNA and CDR2 YNFKEQ. Here the CDR3 reads CASSQPQRGSQETQYF. The CDR3 DNA reads as TGTGCCAGCAGCCAACCTCAACGGGGGAGCCAAGAGACCCAGTACTTC.

This chain connects TRBV7-2 to TRBJ2-3; TRBD2 is a possible D gene (7 bases). V lost 3 bases to trimming and J lost 0 bases, with 13 bases between them. From germline, CDR1 is SGHTA and CDR2 FQGNSA. CDR3 length: 16 amino acids. CDR3 region: CASSFGGGASTDTQYF. CDR3 coding DNA: TGTGCCAGCAGCTTCGGAGGGGGGGCTAGCACAGATACGCAGTATTTT.

J is TRBJ2-7 and V is TRBV11-2; 8 nucleotides line up with TRBD1. The length of the CDR3 is 14 residues. After removal of 4 bases from V and 2 bases from J, the junction contained 4 bases not matched to a gene. Looked up from germline, CDR1 is SGHAT and CDR2 is FQNNGV. CDR3 sequence (DNA): TGTGCCAGCAGCTCGGTACAGGGGGCCTACGAGCAGTACGTC. It codes for CASSSVQGAYEQYV.

The chain has TRBV4-3 and TRBJ1-2, with D perhaps TRBD1 (6 bases). V was clipped by 1 base and J by 7 bases, with 19 bases between them. Germline CDR1 is LGHNA and CDR2 is YSLEER. This CDR3 is built from 16 residues. CDR3 in DNA: TGCGCCAGCAGCCAAGCAGAGGGGGGGGGACCGGTTGGCTACACCTTC. It encodes CASSQAEGGGPVGYTF.

The chain combines TRBV7-8 with TRBJ1-5; maybe TRBD1 (6 bases). Germline V lookup: CDR1 SGHVS, CDR2 FQNEAQ. The CDR3 runs to 13 residues. Trimming shortened V by 5 bases and J by 3 bases, and 8 bases separated the two germline ends. The CDR3 here is CASSRDNNQPQHF. DNA for the CDR3: TGTGCCAGCAGCCGGGACAACAATCAGCCCCAGCATTTT.

The J gene is TRBJ1-1, the V gene TRBV5-1, with unresolved D. This CDR3 comprises 12 residues. The germline V gene has CDR1 SGHRS and CDR2 YFSETQ. The V end lost 3 bases, the J end lost 1 base, and 4 bases lay between the germline ends. The CDR3 DNA reads TGCGCCAGCAGCTCTAGGAACACTGAAGCTTTCTTT. This codes for CASSSRNTEAFF.

The chain is built from TRBV2 and TRBJ2-5; TRBD1 aligns across 7 bases. Trimming cost V 5 bases and J 1 base; bases outside gene matches: 7. The CDR3 loop spans 15 amino acids. The germline V gene encodes CDR1 SNHLY and CDR2 FYNNEI. The CDR3 DNA reads TGTGCCAGCAGTCTAGGGGGCGCAGGCCAAGAGACCCAGTACTTC. It translates to CASSLGGAGQETQYF.

This sequence joins TRBV5-4 and TRBJ1-2; 7 nucleotides line up with TRBD1. The germline CDR1 and CDR2 sequences are SGHNT and YYREEE (reference sequence). The CDR3 covers 13 residues. J gave up 7 bases and V 4 bases, and 7 bases lay outside the gene matches. The CDR3 DNA is TGTGCCAGCAGCGCCGACAGGGTTCGTGGCTACACCTTC. Amino acid sequence: CASSADRVRGYTF.

J is TRBJ1-6 and V is TRBV6-4; 8 bases are shared with TRBD1. With 6 bases clipped from V and 9 bases from J, the junction kept 10 bases outside the gene matches. CDR3 length: 15 amino acids. Germline V lookup: CDR1 MRHNA, CDR2 SNTAGT. CDR3 region: CASRKEDRGGSPLHF. The CDR3 coding sequence is TGTGCCAGCAGGAAGGAAGACAGGGGAGGTTCACCCCTCCACTTT.

This clone was seen more than once but under ten times. This rearrangement joins TRBV7-2 to TRBJ2-5, with 9 positions matching TRBD1. Losses at the gene ends were 5 bases for V and 3 bases for J; bases not matched to a gene: 4. CDR1 SGHTA and CDR2 FQGNSA come from the germline V gene. The CDR3 has 14 amino acids. The CDR3 region is CASSKQGAEETQYF. DNA of the CDR3: TGTGCCAGCAGCAAACAGGGGGCAGAAGAGACCCAGTACTTC.

The chain uses TRBV3-1 (or the pseudogene TRBV3-2) and TRBJ1-6; perhaps TRBD1 as D (6 bases). This CDR3 has 15 residues. Trimming took off 6 bases at V and 8 bases at J, with 17 bases between the two ends. Germline CDR1 reads LGHDT; CDR2 reads YNNKEL (reference sequence). The CDR3 sequence is CASRRDPQGDSPLHF. In nucleotides, the CDR3 is TGTGCCAGCAGGAGGGATCCACAGGGCGATTCACCCCTCCACTTT.

The chain employs TRBV24-1 and TRBJ2-5; 9 bases align to TRBD1. The V gene end was trimmed by 4 bases and the J gene end by 5 bases; junction bases not matched to a gene: 7. From germline, CDR1 is KGHDR and CDR2 SFDVKD. The CDR3 contains 15 residues. In DNA, the CDR3 is TGTGCCACCAGTGACGCAACAGGGGGCCAGGAGACCCAGTACTTC. Its translation: CATSDATGGQETQYF.

This rearrangement joins TRBV13 to TRBJ1-2; D gene ambiguous. Looked up from germline, CDR1 is PRHDT and CDR2 is FYEKMQ (reference sequence). With 0 bases removed from V and 0 bases from J, the gap between germline ends came to 14 bases. The CDR3 has 17 residues. The CDR3, as DNA: TGTGCCAGCAGCTTAGGCCCCAGCGCCCTAGCTAACTATGGCTACACCTTC. This encodes CASSLGPSALANYGYTF. Full variable domain (remainder filled in from reference TRBV13 and TRBJ1-2): AAGVIQSPRHLIKEKRETATLKCYPIPRHDTVYWYQQGPGQDPQFLISFYEKMQSDKGSIPDRFSAQQFSDYHSELNMSSLELGDSALYFCASSLGPSALANYGYTFGSGTRLTVV.

Concerning this clone itself: The same CDR3 can be traced to other DNA sequences in this sample. The chain joins TRBV3-1 (or the pseudogene TRBV3-2) to TRBJ1-1; D gene unclear. V shed 4 bases and J shed 5 bases, with 11 bases lying between them. Looked up from germline, CDR1 is LGHDT and CDR2 is YNNKEL (reference sequence). The CDR3 totals 13 residues. CDR3 amino acids: CASSPGAGTEAFF. For the CDR3, the DNA is TGTGCCAGCAGCCCCGGCGCGGGGACTGAAGCTTTCTTT.

The chain is built from TRBV2 and TRBJ2-5; the match to TRBD1 covers 8 bases. The CDR3 contains 12 residues. Germline values: CDR1 SNHLY, CDR2 FYNNEI. V dropped 11 bases and J dropped 3; count of bases not matched to a gene: 5. CDR3 in DNA: TGTGCCTATTCGGACAGGGAAGAGACCCAGTACTTC. This gives the protein CAYSDREETQYF.

The table lists this clone with a few counts. The chain joins TRBV27 to TRBJ2-1; 12 nucleotides agree with TRBD2. The CDR3 covers 16 residues. CDR1 is MNHEY, CDR2 SMNVEV, per germline (reference sequence). V was clipped by 5 bases and J by 0 bases; unmatched bases: 2. This CDR3 reads CASSMTSGSSYNEQFF. CDR3 nucleotide sequence: TGTGCCAGCAGTATGACTAGCGGGAGCTCCTACAATGAGCAGTTCTTC.

The gene calls are TRBV19 and TRBJ2-5; 9 bases align to TRBD1. The germline gives CDR1 LNHDA, CDR2 SQIVND (reference sequence). This CDR3 has 15 amino acids. Unmatched junction bases numbered 6, after V lost 5 bases and J lost 2 bases. In DNA, the CDR3 is TGTGCCAGTAGTTCAACGACAGGGGGACAAGAGACCCAGTACTTC. Translating it yields CASSSTTGGQETQYF.

V and J are TRBV10-3 and TRBJ1-1; a weak D match, TRBD1 (6 bases). V shed 10 bases and J shed 1 base, with 16 bases lying between them. In germline, CDR1 is ENHRY, CDR2 SYGVKD. This CDR3 region has 14 residues. The CDR3 nucleotides read TGTGCCACGGGGGGGCAGGGAAAGAACACTGAAGCTTTCTTT. Its translation: CATGGQGKNTEAFF.

This clone was counted a few times. The chain has TRBV6-6 and TRBJ1-5; unclear D gene. This CDR3 contains 16 residues. The germline gives CDR1 MNHNY, CDR2 SVGAGI (reference sequence). V lost 6 bases and J 6 bases, leaving 21 bases between the germline ends. The CDR3 loop reads CASRIPAGGSSQPQHF. CDR3 DNA sequence: TGTGCCAGCAGGATCCCCGCGGGAGGGTCGAGTCAGCCCCAGCATTTT.

V gene TRBV19 combines with J gene TRBJ2-6, with D maybe TRBD1 (6 bases). In germline, CDR1 is LNHDA, CDR2 SQIVND (reference sequence). V lost 7 bases and J lost 0, with 22 bases in between. The CDR3 totals 19 residues. The DNA for the CDR3 is TGTGCCAGTACCAACTTTGGGCCAGGGGTAGGCTCTGGGGCCAACGTCCTGACTTTC. Amino acid sequence: CASTNFGPGVGSGANVLTF.

This chain links TRBV25-1 with TRBJ1-1, with a weak D call TRBD1 (6 bases). V dropped 1 base and J dropped 6 bases, with 15 bases sitting between them. CDR1 is MGHDK and CDR2 is SYGVNS in the germline V gene. The CDR3 spans 15 residues. The CDR3 DNA sequence: TGTGCCAGCAGTGAATGGGGCAGGGGAGTTCCTGAAGCTTTCTTT. Amino acid sequence: CASSEWGRGVPEAFF.

CDR3 nucleotides: TGTGCCAGCAGTCAGGGGGTACCCTACGAGCAGTACTTC. Its translation is CASSQGVPYEQYF. The rearrangement uses TRBV2 and TRBJ2-7, with 7 bases lining up with TRBD1. Trimming took 5 bases from V and 2 from J; bases not matched to a gene: 3. The CDR3 has 13 amino acids. Germline V gene data show CDR1 as SNHLY and CDR2 as FYNNEI.

The chain joins TRBV6-1 to TRBJ1-5, with TRBD1 matching over 7 bases. With V trimmed by 1 base and J by 6 bases, 3 bases remained unmatched. From germline, CDR1 is MNHNS and CDR2 SASEGT. This CDR3 is built from 14 residues. The CDR3 DNA follows: TGTGCCAGCAGTGAAGAAGGGGGCGGTCAGCCCCAGCATTTT. It translates to CASSEEGGGQPQHF.

This clone was recorded only once. The chain combines TRBV12-3 or TRBV12-4 with TRBJ2-7, with a possible D match to TRBD1 (6 bases). Trimming stripped 6 bases from V and 6 bases from J, with 12 bases between. There are 12 residues in the CDR3. In nucleotides, the CDR3 is TGTGCCAGCAGCCGACAGGCTGGCGAGCAGTACGTC. It codes for CASSRQAGEQYV.

This rearrangement joins TRBV6-1 to TRBJ2-6; 11 bases fit TRBD1. The ends lost 2 bases at V and 3 bases at J; junction bases unmatched: 9. Germline CDR1 MNHNS, CDR2 SASEGT. This CDR3 spans 19 amino acids. DNA for the CDR3: TGTGCCAGCAGTGAACTCGCCGGGACAGGGGGTTTTGGGGCCAACGTCCTGACTTTC. Protein sequence: CASSELAGTGGFGANVLTF.

The chain links TRBV5-4 to TRBJ2-6; TRBD1 aligns across 10 bases. The CDR3 sequence is 17 residues long. V lost 4 bases to trimming and J lost 0 bases; unmatched junction nucleotides: 4. Germline V gives CDR1 SGHNT, CDR2 YYREEE (reference sequence). CDR3 amino acids: CASSPGTGASGANVLTF. The CDR3 DNA is TGTGCCAGCAGCCCCGGGACAGGGGCCTCTGGGGCCAACGTCCTGACTTTC.

This clone was seen only a few times. The chain is built from TRBV28 and TRBJ1-1, with D tentatively TRBD1 (5 bases). Trimming left V 5 bases short and J 0 bases short, with 13 bases between. The CDR3 runs 15 residues. Germline CDR1 and CDR2: MDHEN and SYDVKM. CDR3 loop: CASSTRRDMNTEAFF. The CDR3 DNA is TGTGCCAGCAGTACTCGCAGGGATATGAACACTGAAGCTTTCTTT.

For this clone: The sample carries other DNA sequences with the same CDR3. V and J are TRBV5-1 and TRBJ1-2; 7 bases are a match to TRBD1. There are 13 residues in the CDR3. V shed 0 bases, J shed 6 bases, and the junction held 2 bases outside the gene matches. The germline CDR1 and CDR2 sequences are SGHRS and YFSETQ. The CDR3 DNA reads as TGCGCCAGCAGCTTGGGCAGGGGGGATGGCTACACCTTC. Translating it yields CASSLGRGDGYTF.

The chain carries TRBV6-4 and TRBJ1-2; D not certain. With 4 bases removed from V and 0 bases from J, the gap between germline ends came to 12 bases. The CDR3 is 15 residues long. The V gene's germline CDR1 is MRHNA and CDR2 SNTAGT. CDR3 sequence (DNA): TGTGCCAGCAGTGTGGCACCGGGAGCTAACTATGGCTACACCTTC. It specifies CASSVAPGANYGYTF.